This TCR beta chain emerged from a study of CD8 T cells in ankylosing spondylitis. Study-wide points: Earlier authors reported some of these motif variants in reactive arthritis synovial fluid and blood. Reportedly, disease-linked clones are significantly enriched in ankylosing spondylitis patients' matched synovial fluid. Apparently characteristic of ankylosing spondylitis blood was a TCR beta motif (about eight highly homologous variants).

TCR beta libraries were made by quantitative 5'-RACE with molecular barcodes. TCRdb re-derived calls from the 5' RACE reads in MiXCR, one entry per CDR3 protein. The data show 150,000 to 200,000 distinct CDR3 sequences, roughly 13% seen once. This clonotype has just a few counts. Its specificity is not known. A junction boundary mismatches the germline segment, possibly from a read error. This CDR3 spans 11 amino acids. This receptor was taken from a female donor with ankylosing spondylitis or in good health (not recorded which). V gene TRBV12-3 or TRBV12-4 combines with J gene TRBJ2-1; perhaps TRBD2 as D (5 bases). Sequencing input: blood, either unsorted or a sorted T cell fraction (not recorded which). CDR3 nucleotides: TGTGCCAGCGGGCGGTCCGGGGTAGCCCTCTTC. Its protein product is CASGRSGVALF.